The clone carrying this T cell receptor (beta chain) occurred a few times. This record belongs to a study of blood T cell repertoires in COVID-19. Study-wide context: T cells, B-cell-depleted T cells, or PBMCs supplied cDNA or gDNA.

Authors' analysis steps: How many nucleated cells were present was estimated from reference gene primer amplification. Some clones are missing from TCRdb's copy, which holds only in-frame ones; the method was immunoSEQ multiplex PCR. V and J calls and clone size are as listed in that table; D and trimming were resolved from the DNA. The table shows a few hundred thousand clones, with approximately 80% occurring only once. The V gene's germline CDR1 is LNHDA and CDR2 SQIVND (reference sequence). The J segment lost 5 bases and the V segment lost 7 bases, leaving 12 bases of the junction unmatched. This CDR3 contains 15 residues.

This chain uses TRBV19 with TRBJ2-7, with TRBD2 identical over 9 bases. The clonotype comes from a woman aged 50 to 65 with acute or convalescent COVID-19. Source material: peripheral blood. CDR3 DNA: TGTGCCAGTATGTTGACTGCGGGACTAGCAAACGAGCAGTACTTC. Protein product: CASMLTAGLANEQYF. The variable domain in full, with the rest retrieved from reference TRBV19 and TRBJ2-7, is DGGITQSPKYLFRKEGQNVTLSCEQNLNHDAMYWYRQDPGQGLRLIYYSQIVNDFQKGDIAEGYSVSREKKESFPLTVTSAQKNPTAFYLCASMLTAGLANEQYFGPGTRLTVT.